Listed below are T cell receptor beta chains from one sample, sequenced in a study of early T cells in non-severe SARS-CoV-2 infection. TCRdb itself ran the 5' RACE reads through MiXCR, one entry per CDR3 protein. The data show 20,000 to 25,000 distinct CDR3 sequences, 4.8% seen once. The sample was whole blood. Receptors originate from an adult who was a healthcare worker with PCR-confirmed SARS-CoV-2 infection or an uninfected control (not recorded which). Each CDR3 is given with its conserved first and last residue. The D gene is left open where the match is weak. Size is omitted from some rows. Given values are once, few, many or a class for expanded clones.

J	D	V	size	DNA	CDR3
TRBJ1-1	-	TRBV7-9	-	TGTGCCAGCAGCCTCTCCTACGGGGGCGAAGCTTTCTTT	CASSLSYGGEAFF
TRBJ1-6	TRBD1	TRBV5-1	many	TGCGCCAGCAGCTACGGACAGGGGGCTTATTCACCCCTCCACTTT	CASSYGQGAYSPLHF
TRBJ1-1	-	TRBV7-8	-	TGTGCCAGCAGCTTAGGGGGGTTTGGCACTGAAGCTTTCTTT	CASSLGGFGTEAFF
TRBJ2-2	-	TRBV18	-	TGTGCCAGCTCGACAACGAACACCGGGGAGCTGTTTTTT	CASSTTNTGELFF
TRBJ1-1	TRBD1	TRBV20-1	many	TGCAGTGCTAGAGATCGGGGCAGGGGGTTTACTGAAGCTTTCTTT	CSARDRGRGFTEAFF
TRBJ1-1	-	TRBV6-1	many	TGTGCCAGCAGTTATATTGAGGGCACTGAAGCTTTCTTT	CASSYIEGTEAFF
TRBJ2-4	TRBD2	TRBV7-9	few	TGTGCCAGCAGCGGAATGGCGGGAGCGGACATTCAGTACTTC	CASSGMAGADIQYF
TRBJ2-3	-	TRBV7-2	many	TGTGCCAGCAGCCCCAGGTTCTCACCAAGCACAGATACGCAGTATTTT	CASSPRFSPSTDTQYF
TRBJ2-2	TRBD2	TRBV20-1	many	TGCAGGGCTTCTTTCGGATCCACTAGCGGGGGGACCGGGGAGCTGTTTTTT	CRASFGSTSGGTGELFF
TRBJ2-1	-	TRBV13	many	TGTGCCAGCAGCCTAAAGCTCAGGGATAGGAGAAGCAATGAGCAGTTCTTC	CASSLKLRDRRSNEQFF